Below, 19 T cell receptor beta chains from the same sample are listed, as sequenced in a study of T cell responses to AZD1222 COVID-19 vaccine. Method: immunoSEQ multiplex PCR; TCRdb's copy keeps in-frame clones and lacks some. The table has 80,000 to 95,000 clones, around 89% seen once. Source: peripheral blood, taken on day 0 of AZD1222 vaccination. These receptors originate from an adult in good health.

The chain combines TRBV11-1 with TRBJ1-2, with 8 bases fitting TRBD1. Looked up from germline, CDR1 is SGHAT and CDR2 is FQDESV (reference sequence). The J segment lost 6 bases and the V segment lost 7 bases, leaving 10 bases of the junction unmatched. This CDR3 has 14 residues. The CDR3 coding sequence is TGTGCCAGCACCCCTGGGGACAGGTTCGATGGCTACACCTTC. Translated: CASTPGDRFDGYTF.

V gene TRBV6-5 combines with J gene TRBJ1-2; D call uncertain. Germline lookup yields CDR1 MNHEY and CDR2 SVGAGI. This CDR3 contains 12 residues. V lost 4 bases and J lost 4, with 7 bases in between. CDR3 DNA sequence: TGTGCCAGCAGTTGGAGCGGCTATGGCTACACCTTC. Amino acids: CASSWSGYGYTF.

V usage is TRBV5-1 and J usage is TRBJ1-5, with 9 bases aligning to TRBD1. V was clipped by 2 bases and J by 5 bases; unmatched bases: 2. In germline, CDR1 is SGHRS, CDR2 YFSETQ. The CDR3 is made up of 14 amino acids. This chain's CDR3 is CASSFRQGDQPQHF. The CDR3 nucleotides read TGCGCCAGCAGCTTCCGACAGGGGGATCAGCCCCAGCATTTT.

The V gene is TRBV7-2, the J gene TRBJ1-2; no clear D. This CDR3 has 13 residues. The germline CDR1 and CDR2 sequences are SGHTA and FQGNSA. V lost 0 bases and J 8 bases, leaving 10 bases between the germline ends. The CDR3 bases are TGTGCCAGCAGCTTAGCAGGTACGCGAGGCTACACCTTC. Translation: CASSLAGTRGYTF.

The gene calls are TRBV6-6 and TRBJ2-1; 9 bases fit TRBD1. V lost 5 bases, J lost 5 bases, and 7 bases stayed unmatched. CDR1 is MNHNY, CDR2 SVGAGI, per germline (reference sequence). The CDR3 extends over 15 amino acids. CDR3 sequence reads: CASSPQGQGNNEQFF. The CDR3 coding sequence is TGTGCCAGCAGTCCGCAGGGACAGGGAAACAATGAGCAGTTCTTC.

Concerning this clone itself: Other DNA sequences of this sample code for an identical CDR3. The chain carries TRBV3-1 (or the pseudogene TRBV3-2) and TRBJ1-6; D unresolved. There are 15 residues in the CDR3. The V end was cut by 3 bases, the J end by 0 bases, with 6 bases between. CDR1 LGHDT and CDR2 YNNKEL come from the germline V gene (reference sequence). The CDR3: CASSQESSYNSPLHF. In DNA form, the CDR3 reads TGTGCCAGCAGCCAGGAAAGCTCCTATAATTCACCCCTCCACTTT.

The chain combines TRBV6-5 with TRBJ1-3; possible D gene TRBD1, 5 bases. Germline CDR1 reads MNHEY; CDR2 reads SVGAGI. The ends were cut back, 5 bases at V and 2 bases at J, with 10 bases in the middle. This CDR3 region has 14 residues. In DNA, the CDR3 is TGTGCCAGCAGTCGGGACGGAACTGGAAACACCATATATTTT. This encodes CASSRDGTGNTIYF.

V usage is TRBV5-1 and J usage is TRBJ2-7; D unclear. Germline V gene lookup returns CDR1 SGHRS and CDR2 YFSETQ. Trimming left V 2 bases short and J 6 bases short, with 9 bases between. The CDR3 extends over 12 amino acids. The CDR3 reads CASSLKGTEQYF. In DNA, the CDR3 is TGCGCCAGCAGCTTAAAGGGAACCGAGCAGTACTTC. Together with reference TRBV5-1 and TRBJ2-7, the CDR3 gives the full variable domain: KAGVTQTPRYLIKTRGQQVTLSCSPISGHRSVSWYQQTPGQGLQFLFEYFSETQRNKGNFPGRFSGRQFSNSRSEMNVSTLELGDSALYLCASSLKGTEQYFGPGTRLTVT.

This clone was seen only once. The chain joins TRBV28 to TRBJ2-7, with D possibly TRBD1 on 5 matching bases. From germline, CDR1 is MDHEN and CDR2 SYDVKM. With 2 bases removed from V and 6 bases from J, the gap between germline ends came to 14 bases. This CDR3 spans 14 amino acids. The CDR3 nucleotides are TGTGCCAGCAGTTTAGGCAGGGTTTTGTCCGAGCAGTACTTC. Protein sequence: CASSLGRVLSEQYF.

The CDR3 spells CASTDSGRRGYTF. The CDR3 nucleotides are TGTGCCAGCACCGACAGTGGTCGTAGGGGCTACACCTTC. The V call is TRBV6-6, the J call TRBJ1-2; D may be TRBD1 (5 bases). Trimming pared 7 bases from V and 8 bases from J, leaving 17 bases between. CDR1 MNHNY and CDR2 SVGAGI come from the germline V gene (reference sequence). The CDR3 has 13 residues.

CDR3 nucleotides: TGTGCCACCAGCAAGGGACAGAACTATGGCTACACCTTC. Its translation is CATSKGQNYGYTF. The chain uses TRBV15 and TRBJ1-2, with 7 bases lining up with TRBD1. The CDR3 consists of 13 residues. Germline CDR1 LNHNV, CDR2 YYDKDF (reference sequence). The V gene end was trimmed by 4 bases and the J gene end by 2 bases; junction bases not matched to a gene: 1.

The rearrangement links TRBV5-1 to TRBJ2-2, with D perhaps matching TRBD1 (6 bases). The CDR3 sequence is 15 residues long. V lost 1 base and J 4 bases, leaving 11 bases between the germline ends. Germline-derived CDR1 and CDR2 are SGHRS and YFSETQ. The CDR3 region has the DNA TGCGCCAGCAGCTTGCACAGGGCAGGCACCGGGGAGCTGTTTTTT. Encoded protein: CASSLHRAGTGELFF.

The V gene is TRBV19, the J gene TRBJ1-1; 9 bases agree with TRBD1. This CDR3 is built from 15 residues. The V gene's germline CDR1 is LNHDA and CDR2 SQIVND (reference sequence). J gave up 2 bases and V 3 bases, and 4 bases lay outside the gene matches. The CDR3 bases are TGTGCCAGTAGTATGGGACAGGGACTTAACACTGAAGCTTTCTTT. It yields the protein CASSMGQGLNTEAFF.

The chain carries TRBV6-5 and TRBJ2-6, with 9 bases lining up with TRBD1. J lost 0 bases, V lost 6 bases, and 0 bases had no gene match. The CDR3 extends over 15 amino acids. Germline-derived CDR1 and CDR2 are MNHEY and SVGAGI. In nucleotides, the CDR3 is TGTGCCAGCAGGACAGGGGGCTCTGGGGCCAACGTCCTGACTTTC. Translation gives CASRTGGSGANVLTF.

This chain connects TRBV6-6 to TRBJ1-5; D may be TRBD1 (5 bases). Trimming took off 3 bases at V and 3 bases at J, with 12 bases between the two ends. This CDR3 is 15 amino acids long. Germline loops: CDR1 MNHNY, CDR2 SVGAGI (reference sequence). CDR3 loop: CASSYGGALNQPQHF. The CDR3 bases are TGTGCCAGCAGTTATGGCGGGGCACTCAATCAGCCCCAGCATTTT.

The chain carries TRBV2 and TRBJ1-3, with TRBD1 matching 7 bases. The CDR3 totals 16 residues. Germline V CDR1 and CDR2: SNHLY, FYNNEI. V lost 0 bases to trimming and J lost 5 bases; unmatched junction nucleotides: 7. For the CDR3, the DNA is TGTGCCAGCAGTGAAGCGCCAGGGGGGGAGAGAAACACCATATATTTT. Protein sequence: CASSEAPGGERNTIYF.

The V call is TRBV30, the J call TRBJ1-5; D unresolved. This CDR3 region has 14 residues. From germline, CDR1 is GTSNPN and CDR2 SVGIG (reference sequence). The V and J ends lost 6 bases and 3 bases respectively, with 15 bases between them. Written as DNA, the CDR3 is TGTGCCTGTTCCCCTGGGCACGCCAATCAGCCCCAGCATTTT. This translates into CACSPGHANQPQHF.

In regard to this clone: A junction boundary mismatches the germline segment, possibly from a read error. The chain is built from TRBV7-2 and TRBJ2-5, with 9 bases identical to TRBD2. The CDR3 totals 14 residues. Germline CDR1 SGHTA, CDR2 FQGNSA. The CDR3 reads CASSLAGTQETQYF. CDR3 nucleotides: TGTGCCAGCAGCCTAGCGGGGACCCAAGAGACCCAGTACTTC. The full variable domain, its missing parts supplied by reference TRBV7-2 and TRBJ2-5, is GAGVSQSPSNKVTEKGKDVELRCDPISGHTALYWYRQSLGQGLEFLIYFQGNSAPDKSGLPSDRFSAERTGGSVSTLTIQRTQQEDSAVYLCASSLAGTQETQYFGPGTRLLVL.

The gene calls are TRBV12-5 and TRBJ2-2; 7 bases map to TRBD1. CDR3 length: 17 amino acids. With V trimmed by 2 bases and J by 1 base, 7 bases remained unmatched. In germline, CDR1 is LGHNT, CDR2 FRNRAP. DNA for the CDR3: TGTGCTAGTGGTTTGTCTTCCGGGACAGAGAACACCGGGGAGCTGTTTTTT. It translates to CASGLSSGTENTGELFF.